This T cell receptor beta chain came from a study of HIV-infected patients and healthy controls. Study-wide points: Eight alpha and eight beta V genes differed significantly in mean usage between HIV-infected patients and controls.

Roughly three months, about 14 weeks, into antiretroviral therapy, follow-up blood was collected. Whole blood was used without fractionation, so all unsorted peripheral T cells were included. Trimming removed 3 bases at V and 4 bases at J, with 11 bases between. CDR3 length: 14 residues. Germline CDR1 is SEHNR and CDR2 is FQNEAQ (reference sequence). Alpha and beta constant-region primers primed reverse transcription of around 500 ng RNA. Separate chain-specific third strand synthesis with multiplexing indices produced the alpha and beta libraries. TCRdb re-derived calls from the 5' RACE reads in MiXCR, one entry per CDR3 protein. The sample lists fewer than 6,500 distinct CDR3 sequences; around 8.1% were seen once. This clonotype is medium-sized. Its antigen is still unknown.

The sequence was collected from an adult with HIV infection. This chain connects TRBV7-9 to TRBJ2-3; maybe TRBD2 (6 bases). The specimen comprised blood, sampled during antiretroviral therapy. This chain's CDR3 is CASSLRGRADTQYF. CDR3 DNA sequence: TGTGCCAGCAGCTTGCGGGGCAGGGCAGATACGCAGTATTTT.